This T cell receptor (beta chain) was retrieved from a study of blood T cell repertoires in COVID-19. Study-wide background: The United States, Italy and Spain were the sources of the acute and convalescent COVID-19 samples. The analysed material was cDNA or gDNA that came from T cells, B-cell-depleted T cells, or PBMCs.

With 5 bases clipped from V and 2 bases from J, the junction kept 7 bases outside the gene matches. Per germline, CDR1 SGHTA and CDR2 FQGNSA. This CDR3 is 15 amino acids long. The data were produced by immunoSEQ multiplex PCR, yet TCRdb's version contains in-frame clones alone and is incomplete. The sample carries 60,000 to 65,000 clones, about 90% recorded once. Sequenced input: peripheral blood. This TCR was recovered from a human donor with active COVID-19. The donor label of this sample is uncertain. The chain carries TRBV7-2 and TRBJ1-2, with 8 positions matching TRBD1. The DNA of the CDR3 is TGTGCCAGCAGCGCGCAGGGGGCGTCGAACTATGGCTACACCTTC. Residues: CASSAQGASNYGYTF.